This TCR beta chain was retrieved from a study of patients and donors after allogeneic stem cell transplantation. The junction had 2 bases not matched to a gene; V was cut back by 0 bases and J by 4 bases. The CDR3 consists of 14 residues. CDR1 and CDR2 from the germline V gene are MNHNY and SVGAGI (reference sequence). TCRdb redid the calling of the RT-PCR reads with MiXCR, one entry per CDR3 protein. The data contain about 150,000 distinct CDR3 sequences, 24% of them singletons. The sequenced sample consisted of blood, either unsorted or a sorted T cell fraction (not recorded which). The TCR originated in a human donor who was either an allogeneic HSCT recipient or a stem cell or donor lymphocyte infusion donor (not recorded which). It is not recorded whose cells these are; they may come from a transplant donor. The chain carries TRBV6-6 and TRBJ1-2; 7 nucleotides line up with TRBD1. CDR3 protein: CASSYSGTVYGYTF. In DNA, the CDR3 is TGTGCCAGCAGTTACTCGGGGACAGTCTATGGCTACACCTTC.